The 16 T cell receptor beta chains below were found in one sample sequenced in a study of T cell clones after liver transplantation. Profiled with immunoSEQ multiplex PCR; TCRdb holds only in-frame clones, not every one. The sample lists 77,000 or so clones; roughly 80% were seen once. Sequenced here: CD4+ T cells from blood, sampled 12 months after liver transplant. These receptors all stem from a human patient who received a liver transplant. Some T cells may be supplied by the graft donor.

The V gene is TRBV5-1, the J gene TRBJ2-1; maybe TRBD1 (10 bases). Germline loops: CDR1 SGHRS, CDR2 YFSETQ. The CDR3 covers 19 residues. V was clipped by 4 bases and J by 4 bases, with 27 bases between them. The CDR3 DNA reads TGCGCCAGCAGCGGGACAGGGGCCCTTGGGGCGGGAGGGTACAATGAGCAGTTCTTC. Protein sequence: CASSGTGALGAGGYNEQFF.

This clone has only one observation. V gene TRBV6-5 combines with J gene TRBJ1-1; TRBD1 is a possible D gene (6 bases). This CDR3 has 14 amino acids. The germline gives CDR1 MNHEY, CDR2 SVGAGI. The V and J ends lost 2 bases and 3 bases respectively, with 10 bases between them. The DNA for the CDR3 is TGTGCCAGCAGTTACGGCAGGGGTTACACTGAAGCTTTCTTT. Translating it yields CASSYGRGYTEAFF.

This clone has more than one count but fewer than ten. The genes are TRBV5-1 and TRBJ1-2; D not certain. The CDR3 spans 15 residues. V lost 0 bases to trimming and J lost 5 bases, with 14 bases between them. CDR1 and CDR2 from the germline V gene are SGHRS and YFSETQ. The CDR3 protein is CASSLGRTFGYGYTF. CDR3 DNA sequence: TGCGCCAGCAGCTTGGGCAGGACCTTCGGGTATGGCTACACCTTC.

The chain has TRBV5-6 and TRBJ1-1; TRBD1 agrees at 7 bases. The CDR3 loop spans 15 amino acids. V trimming: 0 bases; J trimming: 3 bases; junction bases outside the gene matches: 5. Germline V gives CDR1 SGHDT, CDR2 YYEEEE. CDR3 bases: TGTGCCAGCAGCTTGGCCGACAGGGACTACACTGAAGCTTTCTTT. Amino acid sequence: CASSLADRDYTEAFF.

This rearrangement joins TRBV5-1 to TRBJ1-4; D remains unclear. The CDR3 runs 20 residues. Germline-derived CDR1 and CDR2 are SGHRS and YFSETQ. Trimming removed 0 bases from V and 3 bases from J, with 24 bases in between. As DNA, the CDR3 is TGCGCCAGCAGCTTGGGGATGTTTACCACCCTACTCCGCGCTAATGAAAAACTGTTTTTT. Translated, it gives CASSLGMFTTLLRANEKLFF.

The genes are TRBV6-5 and TRBJ1-1; D ambiguous. The germline V and J ends were trimmed by 0 bases and 4 bases, with 12 bases remaining between them. The CDR3 is 15 residues long. CDR1 and CDR2 (germline): MNHEY, SVGAGI. In DNA form, the CDR3 reads TGTGCCAGCAGTTACTCGACGCCACAGAGCACTGAAGCTTTCTTT. This encodes CASSYSTPQSTEAFF.

The genes are TRBV7-8 and TRBJ2-1, with 11 nucleotides matching TRBD1. The junction had 2 bases not matched to a gene; V was cut back by 4 bases and J by 6 bases. The CDR3 is 14 residues long. CDR1 SGHVS and CDR2 FQNEAQ come from the germline V gene. CDR3 bases: TGTGCCAGCAGCTGGGGGACAGGGGGCAATGAGCAGTTCTTC. It specifies CASSWGTGGNEQFF. Using reference TRBV7-8 and TRBJ2-1 for the parts outside the CDR3, the full variable domain is GAGVSQSPRYKVAKRGQDVALRCDPISGHVSLFWYQQALGQGPEFLTYFQNEAQLDKSGLPSDRFFAERPEGSVSTLKIQRTQQEDSAVYLCASSWGTGGNEQFFGPGTRLTVL.

The chain joins TRBV5-1 to TRBJ2-2; no reliable D call. CDR1 is SGHRS and CDR2 is YFSETQ in the germline V gene. CDR3 length: 11 residues. The V end lost 3 bases, the J end lost 7 bases, and 4 bases lay between the germline ends. CDR3 nucleotide sequence: TGCGCCAGCAGCTCCTACGGGGAGCTGTTTTTT. Protein sequence: CASSSYGELFF. Combining the CDR3 with reference TRBV5-1 and TRBJ2-2 gives the whole variable domain KAGVTQTPRYLIKTRGQQVTLSCSPISGHRSVSWYQQTPGQGLQFLFEYFSETQRNKGNFPGRFSGRQFSNSRSEMNVSTLELGDSALYLCASSSYGELFFGEGSRLTVL.

This clone appeared a few times. The chain couples TRBV18 to TRBJ2-7; D gene uncertain. The CDR3 sequence is 15 residues long. Germline CDR1 is KGHSH and CDR2 is LQKENI. V lost 3 bases, J lost 4 bases, and 16 bases lay in between. The chain's CDR3 is CASSPGSGRTYEQYF. Written as DNA, the CDR3 is TGTGCCAGCTCACCCGGGTCGGGCAGAACGTACGAGCAGTACTTC.

This rearrangement joins TRBV7-9 to TRBJ1-1, with D hard to call. The V and J ends lost 0 bases and 5 bases respectively, with 10 bases between them. Germline V gene data show CDR1 as SEHNR and CDR2 as FQNEAQ (reference sequence). This CDR3 has 14 amino acids. The CDR3: CASSLARWGTEAFF. CDR3 coding DNA: TGTGCCAGCAGCTTAGCGCGGTGGGGAACTGAAGCTTTCTTT.

This clone was observed a few times. The missing conserved phenylalanine or tryptophan at the end of this CDR3 makes a read error likely. Because the CDR3's place on the DNA is in doubt, the DNA is left out and the CDR3 is given as listed by TCRdb. The chain joins TRBV18 to TRBJ1-4. CDR1 KGHSH and CDR2 LQKENI come from the germline V gene. Ends included, the CDR3 has 9 residues. The CDR3 sequence is CASSRYRGV.

The chain carries TRBV18 and TRBJ1-4; a weak D match, TRBD1 (5 bases). V dropped 1 base and J dropped 6 bases, with 9 bases sitting between them. CDR1 and CDR2 (germline): KGHSH, LQKENI. CDR3 length equals 14 residues. The CDR3 DNA follows: TGTGCCAGCTCACCACAGGGGAGGGATGAAAAACTGTTTTTT. As protein: CASSPQGRDEKLFF.

This clone came up once. The CDR3 DNA follows: TGCAGCGGAGGGGGAGGGCAGGGCAACGAGCAGTACTTC. Its protein product is CSGGGGQGNEQYF. This chain joins TRBV29-1 and TRBJ2-7, with D maybe TRBD2 (7 bases). Trimming pared 7 bases from V and 5 bases from J, leaving 18 bases between. The CDR3 has 13 amino acids. Germline V lookup: CDR1 SQVTM, CDR2 ANQGSEA.

This chain connects TRBV10-3 to TRBJ2-7; D might be TRBD1 (6 bases). CDR1 and CDR2 (germline): ENHRY, SYGVKD. The CDR3 covers 15 residues. V lost 4 bases and J lost 2, with 15 bases in between. CDR3 protein: CAISAEAGATYEQYF. The CDR3 region has the DNA TGTGCCATCAGTGCCGAAGCAGGGGCGACCTACGAGCAGTACTTC.

The V and J genes are TRBV7-6 and TRBJ1-5; the D is unclear. Trimming pared 2 bases from V and 7 bases from J, leaving 9 bases between. Germline assignment: CDR1 SGHVS and CDR2 FNYEAQ. This CDR3 has 13 amino acids. Written as DNA, the CDR3 is TGTGCCAGCAGCTTATTGGCAGTGCAGCCCCAGCATTTT. Translation: CASSLLAVQPQHF.

This clone was found a few times. The chain combines TRBV7-2 with TRBJ2-7; D possibly corresponds to TRBD2 (6 bases). CDR1 and CDR2 (germline): SGHTA, FQGNSA. The germline V and J ends were trimmed by 7 bases and 3 bases, with 13 bases remaining between them. The CDR3 contains 13 residues. This CDR3 reads CASILGGGYEQYF. CDR3 DNA sequence: TGTGCCAGCATCCTCGGGGGAGGCTACGAGCAGTACTTC.